Listed below are T cell receptor beta chains from one sample, sequenced in a study of PD-1 blockade in classical Hodgkin lymphoma. Generated by immunoSEQ multiplex PCR, the TCRdb table keeps only in-frame clones and is missing some. The sample carries about 17,000 clones, roughly 79% recorded once. Sequenced here: CD4+ T cells from blood, sampled before the fourth cycle of nivolumab. These TCRs come from a human donor with classical Hodgkin lymphoma. Each CDR3 is given with its conserved first and last residue. Fields, in order: D gene, V gene, clone size, J gene, CDR3 DNA, CDR3 protein. A D gene is named only where the DNA matches it firmly. Not all rows give a size; the values are once, few, many and, for expanded clones, a class.

-	TRBV5-8	-	TRBJ2-5	TGTGCCAGCAGCTTCATCCCAGAGACCCAGTACTTC	CASSFIPETQYF
TRBD1	TRBV19	-	TRBJ1-1	TGTGCCAGTAGTCTCGGGACAGGCATGAACACTGAAGCTTTCTTT	CASSLGTGMNTEAFF
-	TRBV6-1	-	TRBJ1-5	TGTGCCAGCAGTGAAGGTGGCCCAGGGAGCAATCAGCCCCAGCATTTT	CASSEGGPGSNQPQHF
TRBD1	TRBV29-1	-	TRBJ2-7	TGCAGCGTTGTAAGGGACAGTTCATACGAGCAGTACTTC	CSVVRDSSYEQYF
TRBD2	TRBV9	-	TRBJ2-7	TGTGCCAGCAGCCGAGAGAGCGGGAGGGCCTTTCAGCAGTACTTC	CASSRESGRAFQQYF
TRBD1	TRBV7-9	-	TRBJ2-7	TGTGCCAGCAGCTTAGAAACAGGGGGGAGGTACTTC	CASSLETGGRYF
-	TRBV27	-	TRBJ1-2	TGTGCCAGCAGGGGCGTCGCGGGACACCTCGAACTCGCCGGCTACACCTTC	CASRGVAGHLELAGYTF
TRBD1	TRBV7-2	few	TRBJ1-4	TGTGCCAGCAGCTTAGATGGACAGGGGGGTGAAAAACTGTTTTTT	CASSLDGQGGEKLFF
TRBD2	TRBV25-1	-	TRBJ2-3	TGTGCCAGCAGTGATGCGGGAGTTTTAGATACGCAGTATTTT	CASSDAGVLDTQYF
-	TRBV7-2	once	TRBJ2-3	TGTGCCAGCAGCTCCAGGGATACGCAGTATTTT	CASSSRDTQYF
TRBD1	TRBV6-5	once	TRBJ1-3	TGTGCCAGCAGTTACACAGGGGAGGGTGGAAACACCATATATTTT	CASSYTGEGGNTIYF
TRBD1	TRBV19	-	TRBJ2-1	TGTGCCAGTAGTACCGGGACAGGTTCTCGGGGGACATACAATGAGCAGTTCTTC	CASSTGTGSRGTYNEQFF